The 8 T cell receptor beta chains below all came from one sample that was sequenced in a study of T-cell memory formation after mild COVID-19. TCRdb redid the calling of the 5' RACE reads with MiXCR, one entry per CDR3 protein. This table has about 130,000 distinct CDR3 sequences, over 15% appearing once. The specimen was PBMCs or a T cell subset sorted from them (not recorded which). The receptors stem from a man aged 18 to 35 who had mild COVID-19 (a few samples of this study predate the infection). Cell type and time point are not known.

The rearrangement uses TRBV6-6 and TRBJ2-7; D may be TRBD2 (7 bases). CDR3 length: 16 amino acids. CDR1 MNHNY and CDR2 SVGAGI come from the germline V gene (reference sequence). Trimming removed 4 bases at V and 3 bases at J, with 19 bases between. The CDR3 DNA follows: TGTGCCAGCAGTTTTGGGGGGGCCGGCAGATACTACGAGCAGTACTTC. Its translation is CASSFGGAGRYYEQYF.

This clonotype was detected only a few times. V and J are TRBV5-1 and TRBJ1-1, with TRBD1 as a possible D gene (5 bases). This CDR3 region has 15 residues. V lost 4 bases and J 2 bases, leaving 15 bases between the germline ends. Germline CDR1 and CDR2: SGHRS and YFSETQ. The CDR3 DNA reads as TGCGCCAGCAGCCAACTCTCCGGGACTAACACTGAAGCTTTCTTT. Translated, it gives CASSQLSGTNTEAFF.

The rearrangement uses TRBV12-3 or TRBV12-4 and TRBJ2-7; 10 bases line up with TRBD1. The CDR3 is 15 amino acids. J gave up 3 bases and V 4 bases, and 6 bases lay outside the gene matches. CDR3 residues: CASSWAGTGDYEQYF. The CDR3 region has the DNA TGTGCCAGCAGTTGGGCCGGGACAGGGGACTACGAGCAGTACTTC.

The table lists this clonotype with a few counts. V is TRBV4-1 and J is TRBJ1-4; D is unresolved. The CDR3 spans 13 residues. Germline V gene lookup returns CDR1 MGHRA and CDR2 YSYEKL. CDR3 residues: CAGSLRAGEKLFF. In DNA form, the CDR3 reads TGCGCGGGTAGTCTGCGCGCGGGTGAAAAACTGTTTTTT.

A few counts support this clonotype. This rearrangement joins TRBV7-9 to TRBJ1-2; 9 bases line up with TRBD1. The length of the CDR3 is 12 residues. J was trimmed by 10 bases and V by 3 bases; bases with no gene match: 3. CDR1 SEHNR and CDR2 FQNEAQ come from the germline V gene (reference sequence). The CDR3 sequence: CASSLGQGDYTF. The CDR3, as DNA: TGTGCCAGCAGCTTGGGACAGGGCGACTACACCTTC.

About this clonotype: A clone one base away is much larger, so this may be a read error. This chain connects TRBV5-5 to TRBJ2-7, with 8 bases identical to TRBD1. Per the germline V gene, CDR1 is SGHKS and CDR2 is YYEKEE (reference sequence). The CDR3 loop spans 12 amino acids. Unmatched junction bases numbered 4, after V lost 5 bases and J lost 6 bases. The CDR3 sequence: CASSHTGGEQYF. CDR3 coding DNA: TGTGCCAGCAGTCACACAGGGGGCGAGCAGTACTTC. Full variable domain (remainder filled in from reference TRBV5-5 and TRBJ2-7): DAGVTQSPTHLIKTRGQQVTLRCSPISGHKSVSWYQQVLGQGPQFIFQYYEKEERGRGNFPDRFSARQFPNYSSELNVNALLLGDSALYLCASSHTGGEQYFGPGTRLTVT.

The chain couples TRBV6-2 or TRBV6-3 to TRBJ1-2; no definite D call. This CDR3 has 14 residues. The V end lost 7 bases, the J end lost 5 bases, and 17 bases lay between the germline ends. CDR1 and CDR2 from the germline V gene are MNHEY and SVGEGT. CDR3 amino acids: CASKFGGVGYGYTF. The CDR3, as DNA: TGTGCCAGCAAGTTCGGCGGCGTTGGGTATGGCTACACCTTC.

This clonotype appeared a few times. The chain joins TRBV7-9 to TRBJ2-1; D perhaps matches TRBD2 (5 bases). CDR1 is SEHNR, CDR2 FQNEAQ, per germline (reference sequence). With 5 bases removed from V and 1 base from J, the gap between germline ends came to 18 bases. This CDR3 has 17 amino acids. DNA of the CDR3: TGTGCCAGCAGCCCCCCTCCGAGGGCGGTTTCCTACAATGAGCAGTTCTTC. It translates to CASSPPPRAVSYNEQFF.